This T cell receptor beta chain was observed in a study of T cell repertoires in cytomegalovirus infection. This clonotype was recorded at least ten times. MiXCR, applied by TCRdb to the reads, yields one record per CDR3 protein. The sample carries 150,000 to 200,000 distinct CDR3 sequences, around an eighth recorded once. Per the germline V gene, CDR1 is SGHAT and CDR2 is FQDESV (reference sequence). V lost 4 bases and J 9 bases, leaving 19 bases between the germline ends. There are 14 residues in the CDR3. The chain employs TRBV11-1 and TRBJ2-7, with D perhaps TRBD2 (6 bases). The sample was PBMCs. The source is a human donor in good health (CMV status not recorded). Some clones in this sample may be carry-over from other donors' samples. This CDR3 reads CASSSYLAGYRQYF. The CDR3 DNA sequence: TGTGCCAGCAGCTCCTACTTGGCGGGGTATCGGCAGTACTTC.